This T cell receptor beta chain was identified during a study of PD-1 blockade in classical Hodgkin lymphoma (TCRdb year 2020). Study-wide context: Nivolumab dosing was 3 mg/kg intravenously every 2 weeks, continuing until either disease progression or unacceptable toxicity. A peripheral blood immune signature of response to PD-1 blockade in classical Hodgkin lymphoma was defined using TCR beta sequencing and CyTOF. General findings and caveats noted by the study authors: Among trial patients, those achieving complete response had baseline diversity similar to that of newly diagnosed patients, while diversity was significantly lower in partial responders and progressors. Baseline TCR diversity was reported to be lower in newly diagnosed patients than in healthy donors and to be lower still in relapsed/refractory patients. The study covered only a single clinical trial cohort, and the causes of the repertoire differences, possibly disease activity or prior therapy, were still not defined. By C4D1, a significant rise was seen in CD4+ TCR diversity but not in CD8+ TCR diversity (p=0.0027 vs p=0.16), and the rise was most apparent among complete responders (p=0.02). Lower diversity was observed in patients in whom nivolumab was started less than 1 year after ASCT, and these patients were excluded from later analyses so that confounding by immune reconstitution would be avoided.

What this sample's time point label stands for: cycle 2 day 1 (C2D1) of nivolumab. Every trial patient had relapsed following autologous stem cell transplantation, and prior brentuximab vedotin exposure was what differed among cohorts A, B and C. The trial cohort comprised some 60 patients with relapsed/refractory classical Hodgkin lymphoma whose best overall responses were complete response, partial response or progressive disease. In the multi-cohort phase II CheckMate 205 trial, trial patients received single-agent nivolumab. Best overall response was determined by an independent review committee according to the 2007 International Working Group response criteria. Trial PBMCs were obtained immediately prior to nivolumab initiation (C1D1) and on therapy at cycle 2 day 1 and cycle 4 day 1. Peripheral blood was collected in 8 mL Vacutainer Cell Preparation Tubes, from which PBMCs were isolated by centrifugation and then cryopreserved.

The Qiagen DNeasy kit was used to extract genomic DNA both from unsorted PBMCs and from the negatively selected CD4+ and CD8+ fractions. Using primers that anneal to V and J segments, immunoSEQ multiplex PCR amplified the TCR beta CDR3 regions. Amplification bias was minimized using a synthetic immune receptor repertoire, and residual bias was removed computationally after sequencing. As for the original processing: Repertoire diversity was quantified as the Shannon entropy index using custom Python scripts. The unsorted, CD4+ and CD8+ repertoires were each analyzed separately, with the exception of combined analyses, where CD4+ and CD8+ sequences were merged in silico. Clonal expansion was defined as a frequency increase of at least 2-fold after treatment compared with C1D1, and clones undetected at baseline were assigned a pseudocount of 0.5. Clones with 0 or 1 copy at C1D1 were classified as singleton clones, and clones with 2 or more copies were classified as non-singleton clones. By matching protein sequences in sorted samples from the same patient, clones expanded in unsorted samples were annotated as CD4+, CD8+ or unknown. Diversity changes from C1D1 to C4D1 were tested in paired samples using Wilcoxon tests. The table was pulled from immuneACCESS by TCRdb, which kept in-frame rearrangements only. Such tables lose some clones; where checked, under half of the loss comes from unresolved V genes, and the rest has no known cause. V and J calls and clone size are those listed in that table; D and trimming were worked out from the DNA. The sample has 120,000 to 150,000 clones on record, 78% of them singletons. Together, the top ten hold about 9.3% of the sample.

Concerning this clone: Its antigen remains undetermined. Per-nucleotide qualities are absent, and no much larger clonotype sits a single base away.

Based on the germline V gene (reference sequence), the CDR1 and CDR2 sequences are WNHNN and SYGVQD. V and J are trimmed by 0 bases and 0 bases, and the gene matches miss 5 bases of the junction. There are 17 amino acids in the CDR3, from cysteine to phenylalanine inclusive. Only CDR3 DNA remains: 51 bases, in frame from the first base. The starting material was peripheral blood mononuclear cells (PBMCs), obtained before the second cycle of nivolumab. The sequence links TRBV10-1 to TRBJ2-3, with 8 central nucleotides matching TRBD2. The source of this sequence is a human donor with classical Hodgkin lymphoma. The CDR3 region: CASSESGGGRSTDTQYF. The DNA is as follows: TGCGCCAGCAGTGAGTCCGGGGGGGGACGAAGCACAGATACGCAGTATTTT.